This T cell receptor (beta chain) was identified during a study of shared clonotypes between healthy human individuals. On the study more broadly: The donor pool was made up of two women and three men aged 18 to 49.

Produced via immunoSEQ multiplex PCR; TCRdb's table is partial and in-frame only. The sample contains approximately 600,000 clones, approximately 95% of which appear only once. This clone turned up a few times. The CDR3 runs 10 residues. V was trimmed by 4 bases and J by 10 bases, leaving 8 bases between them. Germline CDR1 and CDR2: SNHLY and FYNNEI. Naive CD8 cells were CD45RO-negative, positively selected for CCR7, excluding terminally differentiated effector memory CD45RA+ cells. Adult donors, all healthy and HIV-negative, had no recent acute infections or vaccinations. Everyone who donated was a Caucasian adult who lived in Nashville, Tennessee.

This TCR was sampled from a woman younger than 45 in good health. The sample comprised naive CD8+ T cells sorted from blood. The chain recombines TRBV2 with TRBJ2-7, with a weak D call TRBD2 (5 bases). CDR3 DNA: TGTGCCAGCAGTGTCCGGGAACAGTACTTC. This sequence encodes CASSVREQYF.